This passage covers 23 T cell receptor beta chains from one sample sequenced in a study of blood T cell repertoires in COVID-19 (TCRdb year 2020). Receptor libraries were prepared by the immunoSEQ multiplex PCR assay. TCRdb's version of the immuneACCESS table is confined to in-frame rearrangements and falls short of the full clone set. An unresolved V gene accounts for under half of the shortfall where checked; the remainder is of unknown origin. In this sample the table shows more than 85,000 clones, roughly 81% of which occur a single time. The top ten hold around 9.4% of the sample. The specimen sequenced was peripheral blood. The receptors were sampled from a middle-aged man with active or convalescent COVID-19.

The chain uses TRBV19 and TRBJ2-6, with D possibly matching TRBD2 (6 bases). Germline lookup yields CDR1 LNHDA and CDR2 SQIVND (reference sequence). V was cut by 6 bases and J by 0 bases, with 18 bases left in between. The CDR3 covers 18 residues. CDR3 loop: CASRPDSGRSSGANVLTF. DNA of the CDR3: TGTGCCAGTAGGCCGGATAGCGGCCGTAGCTCTGGGGCCAACGTCCTGACTTTC.

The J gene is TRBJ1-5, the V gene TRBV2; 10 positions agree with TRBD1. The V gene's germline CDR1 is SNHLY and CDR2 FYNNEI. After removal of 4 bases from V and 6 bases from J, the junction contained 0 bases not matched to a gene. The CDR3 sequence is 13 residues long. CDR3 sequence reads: CASSGQGAQPQHF. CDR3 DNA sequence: TGTGCCAGCAGTGGACAGGGGGCTCAGCCCCAGCATTTT. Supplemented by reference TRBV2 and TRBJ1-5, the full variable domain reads EPEVTQTPSHQVTQMGQEVILRCVPISNHLYFYWYRQILGQKVEFLVSFYNNEISEKSEIFDDQFSVERPDGSNFTLKIRSTKLEDSAMYFCASSGQGAQPQHFGDGTRLSIL.

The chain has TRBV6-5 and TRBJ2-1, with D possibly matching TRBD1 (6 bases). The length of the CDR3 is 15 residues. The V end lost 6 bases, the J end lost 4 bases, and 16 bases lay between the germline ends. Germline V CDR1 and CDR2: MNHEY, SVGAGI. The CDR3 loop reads CASRPTGIIYNEQFF. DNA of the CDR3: TGTGCCAGCAGACCAACAGGGATAATTTACAATGAGCAGTTCTTC.

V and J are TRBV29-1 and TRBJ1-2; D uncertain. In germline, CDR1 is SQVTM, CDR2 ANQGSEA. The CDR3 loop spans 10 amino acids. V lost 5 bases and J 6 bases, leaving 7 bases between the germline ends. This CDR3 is CSVSGNGYTF. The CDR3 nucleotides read TGCAGCGTTTCGGGGAATGGCTACACCTTC.

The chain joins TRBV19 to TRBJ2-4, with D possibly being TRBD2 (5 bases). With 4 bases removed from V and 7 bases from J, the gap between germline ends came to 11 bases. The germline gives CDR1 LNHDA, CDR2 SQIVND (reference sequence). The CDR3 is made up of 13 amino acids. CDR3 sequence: CASSTGVGNIQYF. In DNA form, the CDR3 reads TGTGCCAGTAGTACCGGGGTAGGGAACATTCAGTACTTC.

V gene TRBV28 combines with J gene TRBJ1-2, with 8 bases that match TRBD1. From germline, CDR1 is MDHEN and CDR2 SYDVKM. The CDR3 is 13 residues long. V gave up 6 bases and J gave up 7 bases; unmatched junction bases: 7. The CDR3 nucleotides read TGTGCCAGCAGGAGGACAGGGAATGGTGGCTACACCTTC. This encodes CASRRTGNGGYTF.

The CDR3 DNA reads as TGTGCCACCAGTGCCGGGTATAGCACAGATACGCAGTATTTT. Translation: CATSAGYSTDTQYF. This chain connects TRBV24-1 to TRBJ2-3; the D is unclear. Germline CDR1 reads KGHDR; CDR2 reads SFDVKD. The CDR3 consists of 14 residues. Trimming stripped 5 bases from V and 0 bases from J, with 8 bases between.

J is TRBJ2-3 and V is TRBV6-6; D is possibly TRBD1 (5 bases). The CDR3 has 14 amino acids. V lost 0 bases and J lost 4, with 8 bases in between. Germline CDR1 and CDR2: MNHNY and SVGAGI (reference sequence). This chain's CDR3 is CASSYSRGSDTQYF. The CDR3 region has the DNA TGTGCCAGCAGTTACTCAAGGGGTTCAGATACGCAGTATTTT.

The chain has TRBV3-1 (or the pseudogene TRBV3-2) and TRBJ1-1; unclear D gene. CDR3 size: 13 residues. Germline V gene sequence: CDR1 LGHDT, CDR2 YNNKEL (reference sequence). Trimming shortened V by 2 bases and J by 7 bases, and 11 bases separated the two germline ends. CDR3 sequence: CASSQPPAGEAFF. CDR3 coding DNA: TGTGCCAGCAGCCAACCCCCGGCAGGTGAAGCTTTCTTT.

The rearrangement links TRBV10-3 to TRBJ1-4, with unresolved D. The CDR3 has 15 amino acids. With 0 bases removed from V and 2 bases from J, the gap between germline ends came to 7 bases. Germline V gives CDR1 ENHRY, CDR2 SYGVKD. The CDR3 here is CAISESGVTNEKLFF. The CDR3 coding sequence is TGTGCCATCAGTGAGTCCGGGGTGACTAATGAAAAACTGTTTTTT.

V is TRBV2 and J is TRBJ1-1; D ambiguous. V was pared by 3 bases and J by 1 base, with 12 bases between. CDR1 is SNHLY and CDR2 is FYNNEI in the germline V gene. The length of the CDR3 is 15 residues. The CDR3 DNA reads TGTGCCAGCAGTGATAGGAATCTAGGGAACACTGAAGCTTTCTTT. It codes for CASSDRNLGNTEAFF.

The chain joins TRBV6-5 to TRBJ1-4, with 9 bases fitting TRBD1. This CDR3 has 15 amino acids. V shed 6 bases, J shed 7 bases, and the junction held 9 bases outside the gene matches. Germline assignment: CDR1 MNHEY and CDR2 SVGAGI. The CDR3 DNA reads TGTGCCAGCAGCCTTGGACAGGGGATTGCTGAAAAACTGTTTTTT. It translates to CASSLGQGIAEKLFF.

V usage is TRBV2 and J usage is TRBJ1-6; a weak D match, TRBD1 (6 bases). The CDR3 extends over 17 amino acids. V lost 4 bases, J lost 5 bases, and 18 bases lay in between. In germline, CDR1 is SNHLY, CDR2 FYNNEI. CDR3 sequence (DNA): TGTGCCAGCAGTGGTGGGTCACCCGGGACAAATAATTCACCCCTCCACTTT. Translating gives CASSGGSPGTNNSPLHF.

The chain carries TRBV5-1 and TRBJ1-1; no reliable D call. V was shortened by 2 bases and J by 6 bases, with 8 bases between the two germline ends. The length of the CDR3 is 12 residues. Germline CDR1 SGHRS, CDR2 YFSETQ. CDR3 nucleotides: TGCGCCAGCAGCTTCGGAGATTCTGAAGCTTTCTTT. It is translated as CASSFGDSEAFF.

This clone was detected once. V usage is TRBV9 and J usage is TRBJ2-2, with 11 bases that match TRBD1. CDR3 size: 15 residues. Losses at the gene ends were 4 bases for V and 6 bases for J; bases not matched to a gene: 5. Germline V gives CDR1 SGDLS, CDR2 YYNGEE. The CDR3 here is CASSPGQGASGELFF. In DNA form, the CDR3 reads TGTGCCAGCAGCCCCGGACAGGGGGCGTCCGGGGAGCTGTTTTTT.

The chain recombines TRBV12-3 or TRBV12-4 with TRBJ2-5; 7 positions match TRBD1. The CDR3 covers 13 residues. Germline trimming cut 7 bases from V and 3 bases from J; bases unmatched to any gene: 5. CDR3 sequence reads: CASTQDRKETQYF. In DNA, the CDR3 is TGTGCCAGCACCCAGGACAGGAAAGAGACCCAGTACTTC.

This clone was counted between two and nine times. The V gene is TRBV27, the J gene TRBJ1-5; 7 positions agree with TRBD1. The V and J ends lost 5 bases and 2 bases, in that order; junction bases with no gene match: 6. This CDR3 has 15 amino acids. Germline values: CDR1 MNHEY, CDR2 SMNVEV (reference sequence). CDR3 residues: CASSRSGQGNQPQHF. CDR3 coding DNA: TGTGCCAGCAGTCGATCAGGACAGGGCAATCAGCCCCAGCATTTT.

The DNA for the CDR3 is TGTGCCAGCAGCTTCTACAGGGGCACTGAAGCTTTCTTT. Its translation: CASSFYRGTEAFF. The chain couples TRBV21-1 to TRBJ1-1; TRBD1, the table's D call, was not compared with the DNA. TRBV21-1 is marked as a pseudogene. The CDR3 contains 13 residues.

The CDR3 sequence: CATSGGTSETTDTQYF. In DNA form, the CDR3 reads TGTGCCACCAGTGGCGGTACTAGCGAAACCACAGATACGCAGTATTTT. This chain connects TRBV24-1 to TRBJ2-3; 7 bases fit TRBD2. This CDR3 comprises 16 residues. The V gene end was trimmed by 5 bases and the J gene end by 2 bases; junction bases not matched to a gene: 9. Germline V gene lookup returns CDR1 KGHDR and CDR2 SFDVKD.

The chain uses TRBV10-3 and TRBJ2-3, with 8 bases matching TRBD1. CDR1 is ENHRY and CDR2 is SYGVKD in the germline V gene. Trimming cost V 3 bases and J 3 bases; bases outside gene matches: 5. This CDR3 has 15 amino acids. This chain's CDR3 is CAISDKTGATDTQYF. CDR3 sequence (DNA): TGTGCCATCAGTGATAAGACAGGGGCGACAGATACGCAGTATTTT.

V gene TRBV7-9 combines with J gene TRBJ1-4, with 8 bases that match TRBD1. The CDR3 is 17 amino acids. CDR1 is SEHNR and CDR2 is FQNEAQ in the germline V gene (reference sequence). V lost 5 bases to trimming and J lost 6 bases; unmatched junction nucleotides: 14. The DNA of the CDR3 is TGTGCCAGCAGCCCGGACAGGGATGGATTGATAGATGAAAAACTGTTTTTT. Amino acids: CASSPDRDGLIDEKLFF.

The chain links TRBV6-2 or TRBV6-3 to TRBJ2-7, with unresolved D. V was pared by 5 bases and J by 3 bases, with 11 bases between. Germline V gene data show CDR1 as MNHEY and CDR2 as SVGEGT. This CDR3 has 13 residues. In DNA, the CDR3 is TGTGCCAGCAGTAGGCCGGGTGGCTACGAGCAGTACTTC. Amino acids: CASSRPGGYEQYF.

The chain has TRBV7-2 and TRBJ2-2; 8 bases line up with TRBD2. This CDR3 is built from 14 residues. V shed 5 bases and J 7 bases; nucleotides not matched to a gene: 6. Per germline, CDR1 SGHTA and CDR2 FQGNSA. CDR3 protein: CASSPRGVGGELFF. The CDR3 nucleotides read TGTGCCAGCAGCCCGCGGGGGGTCGGCGGGGAGCTGTTTTTT.